Shown below are 8 T cell receptor beta chains from a single sample sequenced in a study of blood T cell repertoires in COVID-19. Libraries were prepared by immunoSEQ multiplex PCR; TCRdb keeps only in-frame clonotypes and omits some of them. This table has about 270,000 clones, approximately 91% appearing once. Sequencing input: PBMCs or T cells enriched from blood (not recorded which). These receptors all come from a woman aged 40 to 50 with acute COVID-19.

The V call is TRBV2, the J call TRBJ1-5, with 11 bases aligning to TRBD1. CDR3 length equals 15 residues. The germline CDR1 and CDR2 sequences are SNHLY and FYNNEI. V was pared by 6 bases and J by 6 bases, with 7 bases of the junction left unmatched. The CDR3 region has the DNA TGTGCCAGCAGCCACGGACAGGGGGCAGGTCAGCCCCAGCATTTT. Protein: CASSHGQGAGQPQHF.

The chain employs TRBV5-6 and TRBJ2-7; TRBD1 might be the D (5 bases). This CDR3 is built from 13 residues. CDR1 is SGHDT, CDR2 YYEEEE, per germline. Between the trimmed V and J ends, which lost 4 bases and 1 base, there was a span of 9 bases. This CDR3 reads CASSLTDSYEQYF. CDR3 in DNA: TGTGCCAGCAGCCTGACAGATTCCTACGAGCAGTACTTC.

The chain employs TRBV5-6 and TRBJ2-1; no clear D. Trimming removed 0 bases from V and 0 bases from J, with 7 bases in between. CDR1 and CDR2 from the germline V gene are SGHDT and YYEEEE. The CDR3 extends over 15 amino acids. CDR3 amino acids: CASSLDTASYNEQFF. The CDR3 nucleotides are TGTGCCAGCAGCTTGGACACCGCCTCCTACAATGAGCAGTTCTTC. Combining the CDR3 with reference TRBV5-6 and TRBJ2-1 gives the whole variable domain DAGVTQSPTHLIKTRGQQVTLRCSPKSGHDTVSWYQQALGQGPQFIFQYYEEEERQRGNFPDRFSGHQFPNYSSELNVNALLLGDSALYLCASSLDTASYNEQFFGPGTRLTVL.

This chain links TRBV27 with TRBJ1-1, with a possible D match to TRBD1 (6 bases). This CDR3 has 14 residues. Trimming stripped 1 base from V and 3 bases from J, with 9 bases between. CDR1 is MNHEY and CDR2 is SMNVEV in the germline V gene (reference sequence). In nucleotides, the CDR3 is TGTGCCAGCAGTTTATGGAAGGGGGACACTGAAGCTTTCTTT. Encoded protein: CASSLWKGDTEAFF.

CDR3 sequence reads: CAINSQGRMNTEAFF. CDR3 coding DNA: TGTGCCATCAATTCACAGGGGCGCATGAACACTGAAGCTTTCTTT. The chain employs TRBV10-3 and TRBJ1-1; TRBD1 matches at 7 bases. V was pared by 7 bases and J by 0 bases, with 8 bases of the junction left unmatched. The germline CDR1 and CDR2 sequences are ENHRY and SYGVKD. The length of the CDR3 is 15 residues.

J is TRBJ2-3 and V is TRBV29-1; 7 bases are a match to TRBD1. V was pared by 6 bases and J by 6 bases, with 6 bases of the junction left unmatched. The CDR3 is 12 residues long. The germline gives CDR1 SQVTM, CDR2 ANQGSEA. DNA of the CDR3: TGCAGCGTCAGAACAGGGGTGGATACGCAGTATTTT. This gives the protein CSVRTGVDTQYF.

This chain links TRBV9 with TRBJ2-1, with 15 bases lining up with TRBD2. Trimming removed 3 bases from V and 9 bases from J; junction bases left unmatched: 7. CDR1 is SGDLS and CDR2 is YYNGEE in the germline V gene. The CDR3 has 16 amino acids. The CDR3 region has the DNA TGTGCCAGCAGCGGACGGACTAGCGGGGGGGCCTCTGAGCAGTTCTTC. Amino acids: CASSGRTSGGASEQFF. Filled out from reference TRBV9 and TRBJ2-1, the complete variable domain reads DSGVTQTPKHLITATGQRVTLRCSPRSGDLSVYWYQQSLDQGLQFLIQYYNGEERAKGNILERFSAQQFPDLHSELNLSSLELGDSALYFCASSGRTSGGASEQFFGPGTRLTVL.

This clone was found a few times. The V call is TRBV6-1, the J call TRBJ2-5, with TRBD2 identical over 8 bases. The CDR3 length is 15 residues. CDR1 MNHNS and CDR2 SASEGT come from the germline V gene. V lost 1 base and J lost 3; bases outside the gene matches: 4. CDR3 protein: CASSEGVGREETQYF. As DNA, the CDR3 is TGTGCCAGCAGTGAAGGGGTCGGGAGGGAAGAGACCCAGTACTTC.